The rows below give T cell receptor beta chains drawn from one sample of a study of response to subunit inactivated influenza vaccine. In TCRdb, the RT-PCR reads were re-called with MiXCR into one record per CDR3 protein. Here the sample spans 300,000 to 350,000 distinct CDR3 sequences, less than 25% being singletons. The sequencing here drew on PBMCs from blood, taken approximately 20 months after vaccination. The receptors shown here come from a man aged 45 to 75 who received an inactivated influenza vaccine. The CDR3 runs from the conserved cysteine through the conserved F or W. The order of the fields is V gene, clone size, J gene, CDR3 protein. Size is stated for part of the rows, as once, few or many counts, or as a class when the clone is expanded.

TRBV7-9	.	TRBJ1-2	CASSPMTGNYGYTF
TRBV20-1	.	TRBJ2-3	CSARSGTDTQYF
TRBV5-5	few	TRBJ1-5	CASSLEAGSQPQHF
TRBV29-1	.	TRBJ1-1	CSVLEGRVAFF
TRBV11-2	.	TRBJ1-6	CASSRSKNSPLHF
TRBV27	.	TRBJ2-7	CASSVGAGGYEQYF
TRBV18	few	TRBJ1-5	CASSPGQIIGQPQHF
TRBV3-1	few	TRBJ2-4	CASSPISGGAGNIQYF
TRBV3-1	few	TRBJ1-2	CASSQDQTGFYGYTF
TRBV20-1	few	TRBJ2-2	CSARCELFF
TRBV20-1	few	TRBJ2-2	CSAPDSGELFF
TRBV12-3/TRBV12-4	.	TRBJ2-5	CASSLSERVGQGTQYF
TRBV6-5	few	TRBJ1-4	CASSYRFDTTNEKLFF
TRBV10-3	few	TRBJ1-1	CAARGEVNTEAFF
TRBV11-2	few	TRBJ2-7	CASSLGAGAFLEQYF
TRBV28	.	TRBJ2-7	CASRHGQGFYEQYF
TRBV4-1	.	TRBJ1-5	CASSQIRSNQPQHF
TRBV20-1	.	TRBJ2-1	CSARDQGLAVAGYNEQFF
TRBV20-1	.	TRBJ1-1	CSAQITGNTEAFF
TRBV6-2/TRBV6-3	few	TRBJ2-4	CASSLGTTKNIQYF
TRBV5-6	.	TRBJ1-1	CASSRGRANTEAFF
TRBV18	few	TRBJ1-1	CASAGQMNTEAFF
TRBV6-5	few	TRBJ1-2	CASSHPRVGYYGYTF
TRBV12-3/TRBV12-4	many	TRBJ2-7	CASSTSGYEQYF
TRBV28	.	TRBJ1-1	CASSLFDDNTEAFF
TRBV4-2	.	TRBJ2-5	CASSPLAGGRKQETQYF
TRBV5-1	.	TRBJ2-5	CASSWAGETQYF
TRBV3-1	.	TRBJ1-1	CASSPGSQAEAFF